This entry concerns a single T cell receptor beta chain. The data belong to a study of blood T cell repertoires in COVID-19. Whole-study context: Material from acute and convalescent COVID-19 was sourced from the United States, Italy and Spain.

Germline V gene data show CDR1 as SGHRS and CDR2 as YFSETQ. V lost 2 bases and J lost 6, with 14 bases in between. This CDR3 is 14 amino acids long. In the original analysis: Estimates of nucleated cell counts were drawn from the amplification of reference gene primers. Produced via immunoSEQ multiplex PCR; TCRdb's table is partial and in-frame only. Clone size and the V and J calls come from that table; the DNA yielded D and trimming. The repertoire holds around 160,000 clones, with 85% to 90% as singletons. The J gene is TRBJ1-2, the V gene TRBV5-1; the D gene is possibly TRBD1 (5 bases). This TCR was sampled from a woman in her sixties or seventies with COVID-19, enrolled during active disease. The sequenced sample was peripheral blood. The CDR3 nucleotides read TGCGCCAGCAGCTTTGAAAGGGGTATCGATGGCTACACCTTC. This encodes CASSFERGIDGYTF. Drawing the rest from reference TRBV5-1 and TRBJ1-2, the complete variable domain is KAGVTQTPRYLIKTRGQQVTLSCSPISGHRSVSWYQQTPGQGLQFLFEYFSETQRNKGNFPGRFSGRQFSNSRSEMNVSTLELGDSALYLCASSFERGIDGYTFGSGTRLTVV.